This T cell receptor beta chain was obtained from a study of blood T cell repertoires in COVID-19. Study at large: The United States, Italy and Spain were the sources of the acute and convalescent COVID-19 samples. T cells, B-cell-depleted T cells, or PBMCs provided the cDNA or gDNA that served as material.

CDR1 is LNHDA, CDR2 SQIVND, per germline (reference sequence). The J segment lost 8 bases and the V segment lost 8 bases, leaving 8 bases of the junction unmatched. The CDR3 covers 14 residues. Profiling relied on immunoSEQ multiplex PCR, and the TCRdb table lists in-frame clones only, not all of them. The sample lists about 130,000 clones, about 70% seen once, with about 1.9% in the top ten. The rearrangement links TRBV19 to TRBJ2-1, with 11 bases aligning to TRBD2. The receptor's source is a woman between 65 and 79 years old with acute or convalescent COVID-19. Sequences were obtained from peripheral blood. The chain's CDR3 is CASFSGRAWDEQFF. DNA of the CDR3: TGTGCCAGTTTTAGCGGGAGGGCCTGGGATGAGCAGTTCTTC.